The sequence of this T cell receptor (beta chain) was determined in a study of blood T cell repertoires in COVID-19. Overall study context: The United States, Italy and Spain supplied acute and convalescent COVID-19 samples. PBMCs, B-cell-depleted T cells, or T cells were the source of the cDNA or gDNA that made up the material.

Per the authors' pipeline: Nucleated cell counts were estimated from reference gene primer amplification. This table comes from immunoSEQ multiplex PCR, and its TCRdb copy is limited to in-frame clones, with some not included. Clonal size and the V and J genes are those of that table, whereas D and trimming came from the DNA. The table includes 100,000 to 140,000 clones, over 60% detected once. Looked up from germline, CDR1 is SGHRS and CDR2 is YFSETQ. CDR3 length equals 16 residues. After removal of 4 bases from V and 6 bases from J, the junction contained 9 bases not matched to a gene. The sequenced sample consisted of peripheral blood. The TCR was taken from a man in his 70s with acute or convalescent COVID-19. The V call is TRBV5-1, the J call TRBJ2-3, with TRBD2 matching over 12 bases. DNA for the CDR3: TGCGCCAGCAGCGACCTCTCTAGCGGGGGGGCTGATACGCAGTATTTT. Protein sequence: CASSDLSSGGADTQYF.